The clone carrying this T cell receptor beta chain was recorded a few times. Germline V gene sequence: CDR1 SGHDT, CDR2 YYEEEE. The CDR3 extends over 17 amino acids. Between the trimmed V and J ends, which lost 0 bases and 7 bases, there was a span of 21 bases. From the RT-PCR reads, TCRdb called clonotypes with MiXCR, one entry per CDR3 protein. The repertoire has about 680,000 distinct CDR3 sequences, over 12% of them found once; the top ten carry 3.6%. Sequencing used memory CD4+ T cells from blood. The rearrangement joins TRBV5-6 to TRBJ2-3, with a possible D match to TRBD2 (6 bases). The receptor was derived from a female donor in good health, serving as a healthy control. The CDR3 nucleotides are TGTGCCAGCAGCTTGGTGGAGGGAGGCGCCTTTAGAAATACGCAGTATTTT. This gives the protein CASSLVEGGAFRNTQYF.